This T cell receptor (beta chain) derives from a study of cytomegalovirus exposure and HLA in healthy donors. This clone has just one count. It was with 60 Vbeta and 13 Jbeta primers that the PCR ran. Measured with immunoSEQ multiplex PCR; TCRdb has only the in-frame clones, and not every one. The sample records fewer than 250,000 clones, around 86% being singletons. The CDR3 covers 15 residues. Per germline, CDR1 SGHTA and CDR2 FQGNSA. V was shortened by 0 bases and J by 3 bases, with 9 bases between the two germline ends. Sequenced material: PBMCs. The sequence was obtained from a woman between 50 and 59 years old in good health and CMV-seropositive. This chain uses TRBV7-2 with TRBJ2-1, with D possibly being TRBD1 (6 bases). The CDR3 DNA reads TGTGCCAGCAGCTTAGCGGCAGGGGACTACAATGAGCAGTTCTTC. Translation: CASSLAAGDYNEQFF.